This T cell receptor beta chain was captured in a study of T cell responses to AZD1222 COVID-19 vaccine. Study-wide findings and caveats: Baseline seropositivity occurred in only six AZD1222 recipients. The CD4 TCRs associated with vaccination extended across spike and predominated at 160-218 and 743-854. The reported proportion of spike-specific TCRs targeting unmutated variant regions was nearly half. The donor cohort was predominantly white British with a female majority, and clonal diversity may have been underestimated.

Note on this clone: What it binds is not known.

Generated by immunoSEQ multiplex PCR, the TCRdb table keeps only in-frame clones and is missing some. The repertoire holds some 140,000 clones, approximately 90% seen once, with 5.5% in the top ten. V lost 6 bases and J 0 bases, leaving 12 bases between the germline ends. The CDR3 spans 15 residues. Germline V gene lookup returns CDR1 KGHSH and CDR2 LQKENI. This sequence joins TRBV18 and TRBJ1-5, with D possibly being TRBD1 (6 bases). This sequence was found in an adult in good health. The sequencing here drew on peripheral blood, taken on day 0 of AZD1222 vaccination. The CDR3 here is CASSRQDDSNQPQHF. Written as DNA, the CDR3 is TGTGCCAGCTCTCGACAGGACGATAGCAATCAGCCCCAGCATTTT.